This passage covers 15 T cell receptor beta chains from one sample sequenced in a study of T cell repertoires in cytomegalovirus infection. TCRdb reanalysed the reads using MiXCR and keeps one entry per CDR3 protein. The sample holds 300,000 or so distinct CDR3 sequences, just under 25% seen once. No antigen is known for these receptors. The starting material was cultured PBMCs, obtained from culture after CMV antigen stimulation. The source of these receptors is a human donor in good health (CMV status not recorded). Some clones in this sample may be carry-over from other donors' samples.

The chain links TRBV7-6 to TRBJ1-5; no clear D. Trimming cost V 5 bases and J 10 bases, with 12 bases left between them. Germline CDR1 reads SGHVS; CDR2 reads FNYEAQ. CDR3 length: 12 residues. The CDR3 bases are TGTGCCAGCAGCCCAGAGGTTGGACCCCAGCATTTT. This codes for CASSPEVGPQHF.

This clonotype occurred a few times. The V call is TRBV12-3 or TRBV12-4, the J call TRBJ2-2, with a possible D match to TRBD1 (5 bases). V lost 4 bases to trimming and J lost 8 bases, with 8 bases between them. The CDR3 sequence is 12 residues long. The CDR3 reads CASSYRTGELFF. In nucleotides, the CDR3 is TGTGCCAGCAGTTATCGGACAGGGGAGCTGTTTTTT.

This clonotype occurred many times. This chain links TRBV7-2 with TRBJ2-7; 9 nucleotides line up with TRBD2. J gave up 4 bases and V 1 base, and 17 bases lay outside the gene matches. This CDR3 contains 19 residues. Germline V gene data show CDR1 as SGHTA and CDR2 as FQGNSA. The CDR3 here is CASSLVDRFSRREGYEQYF. In DNA form, the CDR3 reads TGTGCCAGCAGCTTAGTTGACAGGTTCTCGCGGCGGGAGGGTTACGAGCAGTACTTC. The full variable domain, with the rest looked up from reference TRBV7-2 and TRBJ2-7, is GAGVSQSPSNKVTEKGKDVELRCDPISGHTALYWYRQSLGQGLEFLIYFQGNSAPDKSGLPSDRFSAERTGGSVSTLTIQRTQQEDSAVYLCASSLVDRFSRREGYEQYFGPGTRLTVT.

This clonotype was recorded a few times. The CDR3 spells CASSVPAGPNYGYTF. CDR3 coding DNA: TGTGCCAGCAGCGTCCCCGCGGGGCCCAACTATGGCTACACCTTC. The chain is built from TRBV7-9 and TRBJ1-2; a possible D gene is TRBD1 (5 bases). In germline, CDR1 is SEHNR, CDR2 FQNEAQ (reference sequence). The CDR3 contains 15 residues. V lost 5 bases, J lost 2 bases, and 15 bases lay in between.

The J gene is TRBJ2-7, the V gene TRBV20-1, with 8 bases identical to TRBD2. V was pared by 8 bases and J by 4 bases, with 16 bases of the junction left unmatched. The CDR3 loop spans 15 amino acids. Germline loops: CDR1 DFQATT, CDR2 SNEGSKA (reference sequence). The CDR3 region is CSPQSLGRALYEQYF. The DNA for the CDR3 is TGCAGTCCCCAGAGTCTCGGGAGGGCTCTATACGAGCAGTACTTC.

About this clonotype: The junction departs from germline at one end; a sequencing error may be responsible. The V gene is TRBV7-8, the J gene TRBJ2-1, with TRBD2 matching 8 bases. The germline CDR1 and CDR2 sequences are SGHVS and FQNEAQ. CDR3 length: 12 residues. The DNA for the CDR3 is TGTGCCAGCAGCGATCCCACGGGACTAGAACTCTTC. Protein: CASSDPTGLELF.

The gene calls are TRBV7-8 and TRBJ2-5, with D unclear. Trimming cost V 5 bases and J 0 bases, with 19 bases left between them. Germline V gene sequence: CDR1 SGHVS, CDR2 FQNEAQ. The CDR3 is made up of 17 amino acids. The CDR3 reads CASSPRVLGIYQETQYF. For the CDR3, the DNA is TGTGCCAGCAGCCCCCGAGTCCTGGGGATCTACCAAGAGACCCAGTACTTC.

This clonotype occurred a few times. The V and J genes are TRBV7-2 and TRBJ2-1, with 14 bases fitting TRBD2. CDR3 length: 15 amino acids. V shed 3 bases and J 14 bases; nucleotides not matched to a gene: 9. Germline V CDR1 and CDR2: SGHTA, FQGNSA. The CDR3 region has the DNA TGTGCCAGCAGCTTGAGACTAGCGGGAGGGTCCCGAAAGTTCTTC. Translating it yields CASSLRLAGGSRKFF.

This clonotype was recorded a few times. The rearrangement joins TRBV6-1 to TRBJ1-3; 7 positions agree with TRBD1. The germline V gene has CDR1 MNHNS and CDR2 SASEGT. Losses at the gene ends were 6 bases for V and 0 bases for J; bases not matched to a gene: 5. The CDR3 extends over 15 amino acids. The CDR3 region is CASREGTASGNTIYF. The DNA for the CDR3 is TGTGCCAGCAGAGAGGGGACAGCCTCTGGAAACACCATATATTTT.

At least ten counts were recorded for this clonotype. The chain employs TRBV7-2 and TRBJ2-7; 12 bases are shared with TRBD2. CDR1 is SGHTA, CDR2 FQGNSA, per germline. With V trimmed by 1 base and J by 1 base, 2 bases remained unmatched. The CDR3 extends over 16 amino acids. CDR3 in amino acids: CASSLELAGGSYEQYV. The CDR3 DNA follows: TGTGCCAGCAGCTTAGAACTAGCGGGAGGTTCCTACGAGCAGTACGTC.

At least ten counts were recorded for this clonotype. The rearrangement links TRBV11-2 to TRBJ1-1; weak D call: TRBD1 (5 bases). With 0 bases removed from V and 0 bases from J, the gap between germline ends came to 8 bases. This CDR3 is built from 15 residues. Germline V gene sequence: CDR1 SGHAT, CDR2 FQNNGV. CDR3 protein: CASSLESRVNTEAFF. CDR3 bases: TGTGCCAGCAGCTTAGAGAGCAGGGTGAACACTGAAGCTTTCTTT.

The chain couples TRBV6-6 to TRBJ1-1, with D tentatively TRBD1 (5 bases). V dropped 1 base and J dropped 1 base, with 19 bases sitting between them. Germline assignment: CDR1 MNHNY and CDR2 SVGAGI (reference sequence). The CDR3 loop spans 18 amino acids. The CDR3 loop reads CASSYLPAGWQANTEAFF. CDR3 nucleotides: TGTGCCAGCAGTTACTTGCCCGCAGGGTGGCAGGCGAACACTGAAGCTTTCTTT.

The rearrangement uses TRBV7-9 and TRBJ2-7, with TRBD2 matching over 8 bases. The CDR3 runs 15 residues. Germline CDR1 SEHNR, CDR2 FQNEAQ (reference sequence). V was pared by 5 bases and J by 4 bases, with 10 bases of the junction left unmatched. The CDR3 protein is CASSDRGSSGYEQYF. The CDR3 nucleotides are TGTGCCAGCAGCGATAGGGGTTCTAGCGGGTACGAGCAGTACTTC.

The sample holds a few counts of this clonotype. The V gene is TRBV6-2 or TRBV6-3, the J gene TRBJ2-7; 11 bases line up with TRBD2. The junction had 10 bases not matched to a gene; V was cut back by 0 bases and J by 0 bases. The CDR3 loop spans 19 amino acids. Germline V gene lookup returns CDR1 MNHEY and CDR2 SVGEGT. The CDR3 loop reads CASSYSSSGRLRISYEQYV. The CDR3 nucleotides are TGTGCCAGCAGTTACTCGTCTAGCGGGAGGTTACGGATCTCCTACGAGCAGTACGTC.

This clonotype turned up a few times. V usage is TRBV3-1 and J usage is TRBJ2-1; TRBD2 matches 14 bases. This CDR3 has 14 amino acids. J lost 8 bases, V lost 8 bases, and 5 bases had no gene match. The germline CDR1 and CDR2 sequences are LGHDT and YNNKEL (reference sequence). Here the CDR3 reads CASSGTSGRYEQFF. DNA of the CDR3: TGTGCCAGCTCCGGGACTAGCGGGAGATATGAGCAGTTCTTC.